This T cell receptor beta chain was identified during a study of cytomegalovirus exposure and HLA in healthy donors. Findings and limits, study-wide: After further analysis at a later stage, 16,951 TCR beta sequences were associated with HLA alleles at 0.05 false discovery rate.

For this clone: The target antigen is unknown.

It was with 60 Vbeta and 13 Jbeta primers that the PCR ran. Clones were read by immunoSEQ multiplex PCR, and TCRdb kept only the in-frame ones, dropping some. The data contain about 68,000 clones, approximately 75% of them singletons. The clonotype comes from a human donor in good health. The sequenced sample was PBMCs.

CDR3 nucleotide sequence: TGTGCCAGCAGCGTAGTACAGGGGCAAGGAGGCTACACCTTC. It is translated as CASSVVQGQGGYTF. J is TRBJ1-2 and V is TRBV9; 7 bases are a match to TRBD1. The V segment lost 0 bases and the J segment 8 bases; nucleotides outside the gene matches: 7. In germline, CDR1 is SGDLS, CDR2 YYNGEE. The CDR3 is made up of 14 amino acids.